The present TCR beta chain was sequenced within a study of breast tumors, draining lymph nodes, adjacent tissues. Axillary draining lymph nodes of breast cancer patients supplied the node samples. The sample holds many counts of this clonotype. Trimming cost V 0 bases and J 3 bases; bases outside gene matches: 1. The CDR3 length is 15 residues. The germline CDR1 and CDR2 sequences are SGHRS and YFSETQ. TCRdb re-analysed the multiplex PCR reads in MiXCR, keeping a single row per CDR3 protein. The sample carries about 230,000 distinct CDR3 sequences, about 30% recorded once. The chain has TRBV5-1 and TRBJ2-1; 9 bases are shared with TRBD2. This clonotype originated in a female donor with breast cancer. Some clones in this sample may be carry-over from other donors' samples. The sample taken for sequencing was axillary lymph node tissue. CDR3 amino acids: CASSLGSGGYNEQFF. Here the CDR3 DNA reads TGCGCCAGCAGCTTGGGTAGCGGGGGCTACAATGAGCAGTTCTTC.